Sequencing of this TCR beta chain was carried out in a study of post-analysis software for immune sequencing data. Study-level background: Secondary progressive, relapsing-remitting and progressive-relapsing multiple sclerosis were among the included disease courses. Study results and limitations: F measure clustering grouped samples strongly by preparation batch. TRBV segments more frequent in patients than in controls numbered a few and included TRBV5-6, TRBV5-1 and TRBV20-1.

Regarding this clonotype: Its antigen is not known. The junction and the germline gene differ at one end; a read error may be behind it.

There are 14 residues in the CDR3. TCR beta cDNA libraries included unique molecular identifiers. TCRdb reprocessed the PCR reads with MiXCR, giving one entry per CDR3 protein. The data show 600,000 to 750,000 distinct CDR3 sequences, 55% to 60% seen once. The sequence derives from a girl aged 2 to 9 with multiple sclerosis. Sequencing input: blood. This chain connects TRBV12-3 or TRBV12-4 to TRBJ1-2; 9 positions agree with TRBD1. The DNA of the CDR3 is TGCGCCAGCAGCCCCGGGACAGGGAGGTATGGCTACACCTTC. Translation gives CASSPGTGRYGYTF.